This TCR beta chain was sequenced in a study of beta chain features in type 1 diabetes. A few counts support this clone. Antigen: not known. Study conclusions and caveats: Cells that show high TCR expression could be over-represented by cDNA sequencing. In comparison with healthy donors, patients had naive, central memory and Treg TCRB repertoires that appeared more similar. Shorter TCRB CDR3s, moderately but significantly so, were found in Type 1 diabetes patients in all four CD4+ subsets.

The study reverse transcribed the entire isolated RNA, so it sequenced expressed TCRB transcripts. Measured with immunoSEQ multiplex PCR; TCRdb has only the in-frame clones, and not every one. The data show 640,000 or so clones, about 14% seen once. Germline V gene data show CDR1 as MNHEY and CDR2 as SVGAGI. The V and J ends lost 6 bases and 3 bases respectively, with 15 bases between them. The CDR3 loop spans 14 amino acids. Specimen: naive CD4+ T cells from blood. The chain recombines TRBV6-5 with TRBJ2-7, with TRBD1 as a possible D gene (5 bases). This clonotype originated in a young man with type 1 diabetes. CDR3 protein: CASRLGALNYEQYF. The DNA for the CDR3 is TGTGCCAGCAGATTAGGGGCGCTCAACTACGAGCAGTACTTC.